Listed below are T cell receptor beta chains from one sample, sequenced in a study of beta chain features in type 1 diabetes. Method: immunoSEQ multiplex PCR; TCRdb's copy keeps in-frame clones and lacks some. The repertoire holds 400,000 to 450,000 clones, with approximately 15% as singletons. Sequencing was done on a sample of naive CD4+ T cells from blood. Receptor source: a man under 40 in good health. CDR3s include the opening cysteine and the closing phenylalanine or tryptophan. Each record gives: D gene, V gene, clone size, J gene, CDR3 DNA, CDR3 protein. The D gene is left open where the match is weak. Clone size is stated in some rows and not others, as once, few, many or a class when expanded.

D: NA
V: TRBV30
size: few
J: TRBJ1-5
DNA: TGTGCCTGGAGTGCCTTGTCCAATCAGCCCCAGCATTTT
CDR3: CAWSALSNQPQHF

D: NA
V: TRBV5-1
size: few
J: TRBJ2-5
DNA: TGCGCCAGCAGCCCTGGGAGTAGTCAAGAGACCCAGTACTTC
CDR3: CASSPGSSQETQYF

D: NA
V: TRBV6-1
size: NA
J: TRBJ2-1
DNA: TGTGCCAGCAGCCTAGGAGGCTCCTACAATGAGCAGTTCTTC
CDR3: CASSLGGSYNEQFF

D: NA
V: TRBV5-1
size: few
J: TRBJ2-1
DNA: TGCGCCAGCAGCTTGGGCGCTGGGGGCAATGAGCAGTTCTTC
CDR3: CASSLGAGGNEQFF

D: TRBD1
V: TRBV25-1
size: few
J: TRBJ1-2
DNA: TGTGCCAGCAGTGACCGACAGGGTACCTATGGCTACACCTTC
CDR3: CASSDRQGTYGYTF

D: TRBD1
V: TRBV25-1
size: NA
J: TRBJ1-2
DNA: TGTGCCAGCAGTGCTGACAGGGGCGCTCATCCTAACTATGGCTACACCTTC
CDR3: CASSADRGAHPNYGYTF

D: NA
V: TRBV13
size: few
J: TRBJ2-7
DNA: TGTGCCAGCACGAGCGTGGACAGCTACGAGCAGTACTTC
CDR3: CASTSVDSYEQYF

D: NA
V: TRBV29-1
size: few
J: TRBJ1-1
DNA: TGCAGCGTTGCAGAGCCGTCAACTTTCTTT
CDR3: CSVAEPSTFF

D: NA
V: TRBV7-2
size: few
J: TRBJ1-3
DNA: TGTGCCAGCAATATCAATGGAAACACCATATATTTT
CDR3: CASNINGNTIYF

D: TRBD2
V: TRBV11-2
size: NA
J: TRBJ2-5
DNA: TGTGCCAGCAGCCCGGGGGGACCTCAAGAGACCCAGTACTTC
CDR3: CASSPGGPQETQYF

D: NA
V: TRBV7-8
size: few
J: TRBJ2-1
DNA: TGTGCCAGCAGCCTCGACCGAGGGGCGGGTGAGCAGTTCTTC
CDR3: CASSLDRGAGEQFF

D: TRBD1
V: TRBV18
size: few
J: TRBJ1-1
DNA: TGTGCCAGCCGGACAGGGAGGAACACTGAAGCTTTCTTT
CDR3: CASRTGRNTEAFF

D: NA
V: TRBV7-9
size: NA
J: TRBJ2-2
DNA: TGTGCCAGCAGACCAACAGGCAAAGGGGAGCTGTTTTTT
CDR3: CASRPTGKGELFF

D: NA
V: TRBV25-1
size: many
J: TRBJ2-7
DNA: TGTGCCACTACGAAAAACAGCCAAAGGAGTGACGAGCAGTACTTC
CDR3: CATTKNSQRSDEQYF

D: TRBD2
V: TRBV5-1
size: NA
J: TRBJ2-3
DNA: TGCGCCAGCAGTTCCCGGGGTAGCGGGCTGCGAGATACGCAGTATTTT
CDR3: CASSSRGSGLRDTQYF

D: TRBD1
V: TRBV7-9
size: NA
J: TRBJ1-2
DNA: TGTGCCAGCAGCGCACTACAGGGGGATGACTATGGCTACACCTTC
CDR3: CASSALQGDDYGYTF

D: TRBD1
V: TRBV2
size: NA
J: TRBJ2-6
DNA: TGTGCCGACCGAGGACAGGTCGACTTGAGCTCTGGGGCCAACGTCCTGACTTTC
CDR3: CADRGQVDLSSGANVLTF

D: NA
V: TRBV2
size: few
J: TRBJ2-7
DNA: TGTGCCAGCAGTGTTCTCGAGAGCTCCTACGAGCAGTACTTC
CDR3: CASSVLESSYEQYF

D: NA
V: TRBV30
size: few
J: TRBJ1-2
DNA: TGTGCCTGGAGCCGAAAAGCGTTAGGGTATGGCTACACCTTC
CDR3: CAWSRKALGYGYTF

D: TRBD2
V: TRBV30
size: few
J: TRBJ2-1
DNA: TGTGCCTGGAGTCCGGGACTAGCGAACAATGAGCAGTTCTTC
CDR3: CAWSPGLANNEQFF

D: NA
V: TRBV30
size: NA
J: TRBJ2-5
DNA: TGTGCCTGGACCGACAGAGAGACCCAGTACTTC
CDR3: CAWTDRETQYF

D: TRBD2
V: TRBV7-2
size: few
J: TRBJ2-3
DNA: TGTGCCAGCAGCCCCCAGGGGACTAGCGGGCCGGCAGATACGCAGTATTTT
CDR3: CASSPQGTSGPADTQYF

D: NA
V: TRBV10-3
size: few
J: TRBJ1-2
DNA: TGTGCCATCAGTGAGCAGGCGGGCTATGGCTACACCTTC
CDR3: CAISEQAGYGYTF

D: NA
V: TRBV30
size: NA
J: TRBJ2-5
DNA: TGTGCCTGGAGTGACCGGGAGACCCAGTACTTC
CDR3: CAWSDRETQYF

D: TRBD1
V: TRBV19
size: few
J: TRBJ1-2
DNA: TGTGCCAGTAGCCGGGACAGGGGTCATGGCTACACCTTC
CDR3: CASSRDRGHGYTF

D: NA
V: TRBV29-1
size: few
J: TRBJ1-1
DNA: TGCAGCGCCCCGGGGGTTAGGAACACTGAAGCTTTCTTT
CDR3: CSAPGVRNTEAFF

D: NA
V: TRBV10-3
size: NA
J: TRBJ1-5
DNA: TGTGCCATCAAAGACAGTCCTAATCAGCCCCAGCATTTT
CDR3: CAIKDSPNQPQHF

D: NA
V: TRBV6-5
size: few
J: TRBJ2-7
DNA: TGTGCCAGCACCCAGGGACATCGCTCCTACGAGCAGTACTTC
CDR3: CASTQGHRSYEQYF

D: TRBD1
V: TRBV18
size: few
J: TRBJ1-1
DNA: TGTGCCAGCTCACCACAGGACAGGGCTTTCTTT
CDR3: CASSPQDRAFF

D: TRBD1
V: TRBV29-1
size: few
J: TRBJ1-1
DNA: TGCAGCGTCGGACAGGGAAACACTGAAGCTTTCTTT
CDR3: CSVGQGNTEAFF

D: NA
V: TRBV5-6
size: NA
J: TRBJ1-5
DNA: TGTGCCAGCAGCTTGGGAGGGGGAAGCAATCAGCCCCAGCATTTT
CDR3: CASSLGGGSNQPQHF

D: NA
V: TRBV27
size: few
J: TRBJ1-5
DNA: TGTGCCAGCAGTTTAGCCGCCTTGGGGAATCAGCCCCAGCATTTT
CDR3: CASSLAALGNQPQHF

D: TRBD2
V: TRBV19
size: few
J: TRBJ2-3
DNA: TGTGCCAGTAGTCCAGGACTAGTCTCAGATACGCAGTATTTT
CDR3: CASSPGLVSDTQYF

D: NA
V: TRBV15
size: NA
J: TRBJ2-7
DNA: TGTGCCACCAGCAGAGATAGAGGACCCTACGAGCAGTACTTC
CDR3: CATSRDRGPYEQYF

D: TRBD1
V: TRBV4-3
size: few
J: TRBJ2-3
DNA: TGCGCCAGCAGCCAAGGGACCGGGACAGGGGTAACAGATACGCAGTATTTT
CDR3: CASSQGTGTGVTDTQYF

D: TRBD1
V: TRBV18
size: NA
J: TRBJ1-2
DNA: TGTGCCAGCTCACAACAGGGGAACTATGGCTACACCTTC
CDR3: CASSQQGNYGYTF

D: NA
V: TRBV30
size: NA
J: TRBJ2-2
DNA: TGTGCCTGCGACTCCCTAACCGTGAACACCGGGGAGCTGTTTTTT
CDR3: CACDSLTVNTGELFF

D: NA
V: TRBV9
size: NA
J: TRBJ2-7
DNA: TGTGCCAGCAGCGTTCGTCCGAACTACGAGCAGTACTTC
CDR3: CASSVRPNYEQYF

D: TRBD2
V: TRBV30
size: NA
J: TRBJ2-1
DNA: TGTGCCTGGAGTGTAAAAGGACTAGCGGGAGTCCACAATGAGCAGTTCTTC
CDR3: CAWSVKGLAGVHNEQFF

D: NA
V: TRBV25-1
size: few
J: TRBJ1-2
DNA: TGTGCCAGCAGTGATAGCGGTAACTATGGCTACACCTTC
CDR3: CASSDSGNYGYTF

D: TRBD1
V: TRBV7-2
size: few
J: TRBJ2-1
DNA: TGTGCCAGCAGCGGAGGCACAGGGGTTCCCTACAATGAGCAGTTCTTC
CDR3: CASSGGTGVPYNEQFF

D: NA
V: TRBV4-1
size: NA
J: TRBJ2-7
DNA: TGCGCCAGCAGCCAAGGGCGGATACCATACGAGCAGTACTTC
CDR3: CASSQGRIPYEQYF

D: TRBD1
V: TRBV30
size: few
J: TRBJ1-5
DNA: TGTGCCTGGAGGACCGGGACAGGGGGTAATCAGCCCCAGCATTTT
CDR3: CAWRTGTGGNQPQHF

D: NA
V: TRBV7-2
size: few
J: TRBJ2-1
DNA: TGTGCCAGCAGCTTGTCCCCAAGCTCCTACAATGAGCAGTTCTTC
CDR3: CASSLSPSSYNEQFF

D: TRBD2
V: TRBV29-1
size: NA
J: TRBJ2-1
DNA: TGCAGCGCAGGGACTAGTCTATATAATGAGCAGTTCTTC
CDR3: CSAGTSLYNEQFF

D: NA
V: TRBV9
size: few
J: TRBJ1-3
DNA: TGTGCCAGCAGCGTAGCTAGCCGGGACCGAAACACCATATATTTT
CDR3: CASSVASRDRNTIYF

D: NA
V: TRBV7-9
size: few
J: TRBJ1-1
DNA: TGTGCCAGCAGCCCTGTGATGAACACTGAAGCTTTCTTT
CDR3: CASSPVMNTEAFF

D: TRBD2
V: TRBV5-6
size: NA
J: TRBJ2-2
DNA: TGTGCCAGCAGCCGCCTGGTAGCGGGCGGGGAGCTGTTTTTT
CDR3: CASSRLVAGGELFF

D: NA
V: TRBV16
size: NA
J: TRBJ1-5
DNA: TGTGCCAGCAGCCTCGGAGGGAACAATCAGCCCCAGCATTTT
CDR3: CASSLGGNNQPQHF

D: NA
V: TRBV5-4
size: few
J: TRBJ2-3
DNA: TGTGCCAGCAGCTTAGATACAGATACGCAGTATTTT
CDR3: CASSLDTDTQYF

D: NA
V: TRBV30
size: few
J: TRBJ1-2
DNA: TGTGCCTGGAGACCCGAGGGAGTCAACTATGGCTACACCTTC
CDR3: CAWRPEGVNYGYTF

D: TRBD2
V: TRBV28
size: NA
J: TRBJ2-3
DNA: TGTGCCAGCAGTCCAGGTAGCGGGATCGCAGATACGCAGTATTTT
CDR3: CASSPGSGIADTQYF

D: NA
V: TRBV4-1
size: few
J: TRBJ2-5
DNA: TGCGCCAGCAGCCAAGTAGGATCATTTGGTAGGGGGGTCCAAGAGACCCAGTACTTC
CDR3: CASSQVGSFGRGVQETQYF

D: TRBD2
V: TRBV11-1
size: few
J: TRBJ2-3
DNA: TGTGCCAGCAGCTTGGGGGCGAGCGGGAGTGCAGATACGCAGTATTTT
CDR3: CASSLGASGSADTQYF

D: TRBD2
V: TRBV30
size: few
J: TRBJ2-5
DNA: TGTGCCTGGAGTTTACTAGCGGGAGAGGGAGAGACCCAGTACTTC
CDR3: CAWSLLAGEGETQYF

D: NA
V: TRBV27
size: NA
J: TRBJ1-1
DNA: TGTGCCAGCAGTTTAGTTGGGACCCGAGGGATGAACACTGAAGCTTTCTTT
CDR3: CASSLVGTRGMNTEAFF